The rows below give T cell receptor beta chains drawn from one sample of a study of blood T cell repertoires in COVID-19. Only in-frame clones appear in the TCRdb table, and some are missing; sequencing was by immunoSEQ multiplex PCR. Counted here are about 200,000 clones, around 87% occurring once; the ten biggest clones make up around 23%. The source material was PBMCs or T cells enriched from blood (not recorded which). These receptors were collected from a woman aged 40 to 50 in a cohort exposed to, infected with or recovered from COVID-19 (not recorded which). Each CDR3 is given with its conserved first and last residue. The D gene is left open where the match is weak. Size is stated for part of the rows, as once, few or many counts, or as a class when the clone is expanded.

TRBJ2-4	TRBV19	NA	once	13	CASSIQGSNIQYF	TGTGCCAGTAGTATTCAAGGGAGTAACATTCAGTACTTC
TRBJ1-2	TRBV27	TRBD1	NA	15	CASSPRQGTNYGYTF	TGTGCCAGCAGTCCAAGACAGGGGACTAACTATGGCTACACCTTC
TRBJ2-5	TRBV7-8	NA	once	13	CASSPSFQGNQYF	TGTGCCAGCAGCCCAAGTTTTCAGGGGAACCAGTACTTC
TRBJ2-1	TRBV3-1/TRBV3-2	TRBD2	NA	15	CASSLRGGSYNEQFF	TGTGCCAGCAGCCTCCGGGGGGGCTCCTACAATGAGCAGTTCTTC
TRBJ1-2	TRBV12-3/TRBV12-4	TRBD1	once	13	CASSYTQGYGYTF	TGTGCCAGCAGTTACACACAGGGGTATGGCTACACCTTC
TRBJ1-1	TRBV5-1	TRBD1	NA	13	CASSSTGGTEAFF	TGCGCCAGCAGTTCTACAGGGGGTACTGAAGCTTTCTTT
TRBJ1-2	TRBV4-1	NA	NA	14	CASSQDRQNYGYTF	TGCGCCAGCAGCCAAGATCGCCAGAACTATGGCTACACCTTC
TRBJ1-1	TRBV9	NA	NA	15	CASSPRAQLDTEAFF	TGTGCCAGCAGCCCAAGAGCGCAGTTAGACACTGAAGCTTTCTTT
TRBJ1-1	TRBV19	NA	NA	14	CASSTQGINTEAFF	TGTGCCAGTAGTACTCAGGGGATTAACACTGAAGCTTTCTTT
TRBJ2-1	TRBV15	TRBD1	NA	18	CATSRDGTGGSSYNEQFF	TGTGCCACCAGCAGAGATGGGACAGGGGGTAGCTCCTACAATGAGCAGTTCTTC
TRBJ1-2	TRBV4-3	TRBD1	NA	14	CASSQGGGDYGYTF	TGCGCCAGCAGCCAAGGAGGGGGCGACTATGGCTACACCTTC
TRBJ1-2	TRBV6-5	TRBD1	NA	15	CASSYSPGQGNGYTF	TGTGCCAGCAGTTACTCACCGGGACAGGGGAATGGCTACACCTTC
TRBJ2-4	TRBV29-1	NA	NA	14	CSVDGRGREDIQYF	TGCAGCGTTGACGGGCGGGGTAGGGAGGACATTCAGTACTTC
TRBJ2-1	TRBV5-1	TRBD1	NA	16	CASRPQGPSSYNEQFF	TGCGCCAGCAGGCCACAGGGGCCGAGCTCCTACAATGAGCAGTTCTTC
TRBJ2-7	TRBV19	TRBD1	NA	14	CASSTGTAHYEQYF	TGTGCCAGTAGTACCGGGACAGCGCACTACGAGCAGTACTTC
TRBJ2-3	TRBV2	NA	NA	15	CASKRSGTSTDTQYF	TGTGCCAGCAAACGCAGCGGAACTAGCACAGATACGCAGTATTTT
TRBJ1-1	TRBV7-9	NA	NA	13	CASSSTENTEAFF	TGTGCCAGCAGCTCGACAGAGAACACTGAAGCTTTCTTT
TRBJ2-1	TRBV7-8	TRBD1	NA	16	CASSLRDRAREDEQFF	TGTGCCAGCAGCTTAAGGGACAGGGCGAGAGAAGATGAGCAGTTCTTC
TRBJ2-3	TRBV3-1/TRBV3-2	TRBD2	NA	16	CATMGLAGEMGDTQYF	TGTGCCACCATGGGACTAGCGGGAGAAATGGGGGATACGCAGTATTTT
TRBJ1-2	TRBV9	TRBD1	NA	14	CASSVARDREGYTF	TGTGCCAGCAGCGTAGCTCGGGACAGGGAAGGCTACACCTTC
TRBJ2-1	TRBV12-3/TRBV12-4	NA	NA	11	CASSLSNEQFF	TGTGCCAGCAGCCTATCCAATGAGCAGTTCTTC
TRBJ2-7	TRBV4-3	TRBD2	NA	15	CASSLKLADRPEQYF	TGCGCCAGCAGCCTTAAACTAGCGGATCGGCCCGAGCAGTACTTC
TRBJ2-7	TRBV11-2	NA	few	15	CASSLDFGTQYEQYF	TGTGCCAGCAGCTTAGATTTCGGGACACAGTACGAGCAGTACTTC
TRBJ1-1	TRBV15	NA	NA	14	CVTSRLDSPAEAFF	TGTGTCACCAGCAGGCTGGACAGTCCTGCCGAAGCTTTCTTT
TRBJ1-4	TRBV6-5	NA	NA	13	CASSLGGGEKLFF	TGTGCCAGCAGTCTAGGTGGAGGTGAAAAACTGTTTTTT
TRBJ2-7	TRBV15	NA	NA	12	CATSRRGYEQYF	TGTGCCACCAGCCGCCGGGGATACGAGCAGTACTTC
TRBJ2-3	TRBV30	TRBD2	NA	13	CACWRESYNTQYF	TGTGCCTGCTGGCGGGAGTCCTACAATACGCAGTATTTT
TRBJ1-3	TRBV9	NA	NA	16	CASSVQGAYSGNTIYF	TGTGCCAGCAGCGTCCAAGGGGCCTACTCTGGAAACACCATATATTTT